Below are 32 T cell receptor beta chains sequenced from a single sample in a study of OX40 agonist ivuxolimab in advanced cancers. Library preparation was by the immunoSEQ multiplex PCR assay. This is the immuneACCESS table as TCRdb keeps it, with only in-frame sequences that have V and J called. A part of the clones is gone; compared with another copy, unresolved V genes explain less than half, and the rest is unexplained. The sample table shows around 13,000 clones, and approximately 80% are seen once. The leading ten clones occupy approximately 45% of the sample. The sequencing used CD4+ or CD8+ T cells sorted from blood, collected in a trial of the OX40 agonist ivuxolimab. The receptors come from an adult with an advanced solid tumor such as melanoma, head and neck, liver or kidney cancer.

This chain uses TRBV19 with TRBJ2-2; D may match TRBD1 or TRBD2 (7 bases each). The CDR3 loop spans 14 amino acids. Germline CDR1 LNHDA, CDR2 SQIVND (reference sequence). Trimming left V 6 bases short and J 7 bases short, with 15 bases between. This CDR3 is CASRWGGGHGELFF. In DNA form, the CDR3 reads TGTGCCAGTAGATGGGGAGGGGGCCACGGGGAGCTGTTTTTT.

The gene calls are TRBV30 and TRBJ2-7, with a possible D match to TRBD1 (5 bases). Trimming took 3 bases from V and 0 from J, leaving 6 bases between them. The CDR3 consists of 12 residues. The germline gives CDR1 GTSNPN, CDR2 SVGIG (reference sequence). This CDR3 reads CAWSRDSYEQYF. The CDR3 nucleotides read TGTGCCTGGAGCAGGGACTCCTACGAGCAGTACTTC.

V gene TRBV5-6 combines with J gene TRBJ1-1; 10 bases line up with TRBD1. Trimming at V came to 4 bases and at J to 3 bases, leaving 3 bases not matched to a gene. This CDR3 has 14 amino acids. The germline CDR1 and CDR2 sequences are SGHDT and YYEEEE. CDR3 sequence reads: CASSHGTGDTEAFF. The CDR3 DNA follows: TGTGCCAGCAGCCACGGGACAGGGGACACTGAAGCTTTCTTT.

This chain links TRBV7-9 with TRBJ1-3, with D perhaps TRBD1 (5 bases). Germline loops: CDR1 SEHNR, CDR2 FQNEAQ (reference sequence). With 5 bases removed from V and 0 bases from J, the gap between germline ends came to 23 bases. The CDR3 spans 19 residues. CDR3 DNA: TGTGCCAGCAGCCACCCCGGGAGGGGCCGTGAACACTCTGGAAACACCATATATTTT. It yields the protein CASSHPGRGREHSGNTIYF.

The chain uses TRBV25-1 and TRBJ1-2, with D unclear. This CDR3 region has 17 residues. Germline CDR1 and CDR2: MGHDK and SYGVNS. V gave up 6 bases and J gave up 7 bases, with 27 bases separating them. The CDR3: CASSSGLSGQDVGGYTF. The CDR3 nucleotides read TGTGCCAGCAGCTCCGGGCTATCAGGTCAGGACGTCGGTGGCTACACCTTC.

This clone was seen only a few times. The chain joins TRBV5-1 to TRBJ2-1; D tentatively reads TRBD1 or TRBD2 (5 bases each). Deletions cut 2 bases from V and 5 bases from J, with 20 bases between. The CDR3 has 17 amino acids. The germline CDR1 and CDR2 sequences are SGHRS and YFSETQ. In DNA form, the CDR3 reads TGCGCCAGCAGCTTTCAGGGTGGGAGTCGGTCGGACAATGAGCAGTTCTTC. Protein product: CASSFQGGSRSDNEQFF.

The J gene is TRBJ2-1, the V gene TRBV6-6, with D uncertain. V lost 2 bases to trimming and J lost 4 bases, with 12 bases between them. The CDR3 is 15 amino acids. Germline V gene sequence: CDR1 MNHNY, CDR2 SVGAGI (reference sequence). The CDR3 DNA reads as TGTGCCAGCAGTTACGGGGTCCACACGTACAATGAGCAGTTCTTC. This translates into CASSYGVHTYNEQFF.

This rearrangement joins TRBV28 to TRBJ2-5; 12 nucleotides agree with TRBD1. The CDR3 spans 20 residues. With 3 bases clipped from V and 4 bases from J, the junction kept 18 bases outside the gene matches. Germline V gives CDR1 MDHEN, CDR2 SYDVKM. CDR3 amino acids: CASSLESRMGQGAPRETQYF. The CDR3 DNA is TGTGCCAGCAGTTTGGAATCTCGAATGGGACAGGGGGCGCCCCGAGAGACCCAGTACTTC.

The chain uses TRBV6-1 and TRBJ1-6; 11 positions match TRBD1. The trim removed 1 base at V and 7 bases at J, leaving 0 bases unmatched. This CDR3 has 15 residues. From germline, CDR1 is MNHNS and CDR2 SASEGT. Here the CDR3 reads CASSEGTGGNSPLHF. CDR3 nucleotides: TGTGCCAGCAGTGAAGGGACAGGGGGCAATTCACCCCTCCACTTT.

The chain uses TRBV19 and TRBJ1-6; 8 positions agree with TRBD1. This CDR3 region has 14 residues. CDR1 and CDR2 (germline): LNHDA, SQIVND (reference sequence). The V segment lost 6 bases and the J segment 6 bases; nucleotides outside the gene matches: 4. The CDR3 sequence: CASRDRVRNSPLHF. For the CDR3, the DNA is TGTGCCAGTAGGGACAGGGTTCGTAATTCACCCCTCCACTTT.

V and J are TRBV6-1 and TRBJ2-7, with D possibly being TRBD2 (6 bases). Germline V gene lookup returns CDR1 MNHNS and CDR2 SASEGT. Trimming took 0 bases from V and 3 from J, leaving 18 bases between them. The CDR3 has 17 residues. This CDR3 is CASSEAQWRARVYEQYF. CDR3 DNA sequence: TGTGCCAGCAGTGAAGCGCAATGGAGGGCGCGGGTCTACGAGCAGTACTTC.

The CDR3 DNA follows: TGTGCCAGCAGCGTAAAGGGCCAGAACACTGAAGCTTTCTTT. Translating it yields CASSVKGQNTEAFF. The V and J genes are TRBV9 and TRBJ1-1; D not resolved. CDR1 is SGDLS and CDR2 is YYNGEE in the germline V gene. This CDR3 comprises 14 residues. V was pared by 1 base and J by 1 base, with 8 bases between.

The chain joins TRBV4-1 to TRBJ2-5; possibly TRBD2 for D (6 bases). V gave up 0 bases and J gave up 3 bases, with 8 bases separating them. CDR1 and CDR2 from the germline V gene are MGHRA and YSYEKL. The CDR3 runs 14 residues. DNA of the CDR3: TGCGCCAGCAGCCAAGATCCGGGGGAAGAGACCCAGTACTTC. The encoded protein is CASSQDPGEETQYF.

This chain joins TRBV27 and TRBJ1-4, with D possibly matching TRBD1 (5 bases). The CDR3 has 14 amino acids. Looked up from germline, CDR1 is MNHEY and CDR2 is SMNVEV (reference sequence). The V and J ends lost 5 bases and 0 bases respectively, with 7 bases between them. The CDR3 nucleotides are TGTGCCAGCAGTCGACAGACAACTAATGAAAAACTGTTTTTT. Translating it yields CASSRQTTNEKLFF.

CDR3 coding DNA: TGCGCCAGCAGCGGAAGAGGAAACGACGGGAGGACTGAAGCTTTCTTT. Translating gives CASSGRGNDGRTEAFF. The chain is built from TRBV5-1 and TRBJ1-1, with D uncertain. CDR3 length equals 16 residues. Trimming cost V 4 bases and J 5 bases, with 21 bases left between them. Germline CDR1 reads SGHRS; CDR2 reads YFSETQ.

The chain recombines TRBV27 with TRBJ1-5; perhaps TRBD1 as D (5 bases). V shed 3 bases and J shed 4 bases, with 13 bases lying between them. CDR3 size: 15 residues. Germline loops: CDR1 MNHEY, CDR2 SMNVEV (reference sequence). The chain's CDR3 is CASSFSGGDNQPQHF. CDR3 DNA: TGTGCCAGCAGTTTTTCTGGGGGGGATAATCAGCCCCAGCATTTT.

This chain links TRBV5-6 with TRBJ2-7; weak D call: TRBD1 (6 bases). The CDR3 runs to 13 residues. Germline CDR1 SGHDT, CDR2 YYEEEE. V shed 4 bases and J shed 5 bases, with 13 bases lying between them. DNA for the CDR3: TGTGCCAGCAGCACTACAGGGAACCACGAGCAGTACTTC. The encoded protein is CASSTTGNHEQYF.

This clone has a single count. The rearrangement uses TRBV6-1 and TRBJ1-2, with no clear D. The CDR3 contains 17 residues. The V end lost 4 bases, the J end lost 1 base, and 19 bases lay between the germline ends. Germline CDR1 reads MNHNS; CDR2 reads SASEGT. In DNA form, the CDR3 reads TGTGCCAGCAGTGTTGGGAAAATCGAGCGTCTTAACTATGGCTACACCTTC. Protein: CASSVGKIERLNYGYTF.

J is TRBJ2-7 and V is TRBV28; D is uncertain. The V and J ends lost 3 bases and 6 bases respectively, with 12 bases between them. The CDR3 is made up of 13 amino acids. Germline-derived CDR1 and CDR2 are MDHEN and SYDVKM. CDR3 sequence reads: CASSFRVGLEQYF. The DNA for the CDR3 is TGTGCCAGCAGTTTTCGGGTAGGGCTCGAGCAGTACTTC. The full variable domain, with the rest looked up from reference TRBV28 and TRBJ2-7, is DVKVTQSSRYLVKRTGEKVFLECVQDMDHENMFWYRQDPGLGLRLIYFSYDVKMKEKGDIPEGYSVSREKKERFSLILESASTNQTSMYLCASSFRVGLEQYFGPGTRLTVT.

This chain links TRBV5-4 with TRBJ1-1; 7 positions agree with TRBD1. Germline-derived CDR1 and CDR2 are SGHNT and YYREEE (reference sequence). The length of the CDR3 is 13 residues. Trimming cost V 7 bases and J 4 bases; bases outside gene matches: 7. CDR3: CASQGGAGTEAFF. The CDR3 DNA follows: TGTGCCAGCCAAGGGGGCGCGGGCACTGAAGCTTTCTTT. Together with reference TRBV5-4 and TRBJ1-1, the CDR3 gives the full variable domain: ETGVTQSPTHLIKTRGQQVTLRCSSQSGHNTVSWYQQALGQGPQFIFQYYREEENGRGNFPPRFSGLQFPNYSSELNVNALELDDSALYLCASQGGAGTEAFFGQGTRLTVV.

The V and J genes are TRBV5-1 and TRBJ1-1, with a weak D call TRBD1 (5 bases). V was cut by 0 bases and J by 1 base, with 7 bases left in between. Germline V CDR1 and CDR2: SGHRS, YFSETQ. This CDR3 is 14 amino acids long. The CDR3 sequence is CASSLAGGNTEAFF. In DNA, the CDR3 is TGCGCCAGCAGCTTGGCCGGGGGGAACACTGAAGCTTTCTTT.

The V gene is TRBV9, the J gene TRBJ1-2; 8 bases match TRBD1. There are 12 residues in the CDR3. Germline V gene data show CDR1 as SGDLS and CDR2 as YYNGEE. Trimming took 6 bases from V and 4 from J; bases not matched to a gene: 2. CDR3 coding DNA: TGTGCCAGCACGGGGACAGGCTATGGCTACACCTTC. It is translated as CASTGTGYGYTF.

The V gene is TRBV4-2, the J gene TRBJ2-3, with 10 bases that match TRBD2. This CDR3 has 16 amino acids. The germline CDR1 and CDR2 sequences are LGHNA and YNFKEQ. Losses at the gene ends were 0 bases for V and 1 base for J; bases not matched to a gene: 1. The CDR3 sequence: CASSQDLAGGTDTQYF. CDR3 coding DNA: TGTGCCAGCAGCCAAGATCTAGCGGGAGGCACAGATACGCAGTATTTT.

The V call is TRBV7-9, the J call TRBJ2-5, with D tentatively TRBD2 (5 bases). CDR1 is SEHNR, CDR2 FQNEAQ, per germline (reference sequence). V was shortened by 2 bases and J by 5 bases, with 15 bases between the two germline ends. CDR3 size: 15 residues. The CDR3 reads CASSLSKGGRETQYF. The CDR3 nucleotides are TGTGCCAGCAGCTTATCCAAAGGCGGGCGGGAGACCCAGTACTTC.

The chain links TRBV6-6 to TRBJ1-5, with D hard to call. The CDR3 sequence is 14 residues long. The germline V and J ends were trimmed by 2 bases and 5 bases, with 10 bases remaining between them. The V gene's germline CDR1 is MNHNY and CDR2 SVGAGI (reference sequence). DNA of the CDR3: TGTGCCAGCAGTTACCCGGGAACATATCAGCCCCAGCATTTT. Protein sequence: CASSYPGTYQPQHF.

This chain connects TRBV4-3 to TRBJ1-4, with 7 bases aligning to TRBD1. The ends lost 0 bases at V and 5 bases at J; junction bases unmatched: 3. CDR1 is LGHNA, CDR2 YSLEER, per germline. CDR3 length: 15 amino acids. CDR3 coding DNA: TGCGCCAGCAGCCAAGATTTGACAGGGAATGAAAAACTGTTTTTT. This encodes CASSQDLTGNEKLFF.

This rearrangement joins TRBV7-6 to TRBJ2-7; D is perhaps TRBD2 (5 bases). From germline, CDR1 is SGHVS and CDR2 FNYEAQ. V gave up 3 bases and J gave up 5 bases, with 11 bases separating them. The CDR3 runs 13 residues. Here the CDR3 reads CASSFGVGDEQYF. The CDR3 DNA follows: TGTGCCAGCAGCTTCGGGGTCGGGGACGAGCAGTACTTC.

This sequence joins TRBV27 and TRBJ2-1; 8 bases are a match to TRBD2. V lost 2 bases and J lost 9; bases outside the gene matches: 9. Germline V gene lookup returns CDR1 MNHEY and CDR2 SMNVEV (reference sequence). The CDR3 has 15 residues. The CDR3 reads CASSLAAGVWGEQFF. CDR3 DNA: TGTGCCAGCAGTTTAGCAGCGGGAGTTTGGGGTGAGCAGTTCTTC.

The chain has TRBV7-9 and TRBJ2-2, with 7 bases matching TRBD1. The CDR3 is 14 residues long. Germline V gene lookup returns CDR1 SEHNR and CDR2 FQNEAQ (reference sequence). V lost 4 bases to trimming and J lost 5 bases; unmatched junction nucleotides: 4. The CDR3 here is CASSWAGGTGELFF. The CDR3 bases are TGTGCCAGCAGCTGGGCAGGGGGAACCGGGGAGCTGTTTTTT.

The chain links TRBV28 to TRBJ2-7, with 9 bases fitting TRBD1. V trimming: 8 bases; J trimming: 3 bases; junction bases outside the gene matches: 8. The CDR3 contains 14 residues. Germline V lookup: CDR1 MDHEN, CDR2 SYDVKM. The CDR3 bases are TGTGCCAGCGGGAGGACAGGGGCGGTCTACGAGCAGTACTTC. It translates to CASGRTGAVYEQYF.

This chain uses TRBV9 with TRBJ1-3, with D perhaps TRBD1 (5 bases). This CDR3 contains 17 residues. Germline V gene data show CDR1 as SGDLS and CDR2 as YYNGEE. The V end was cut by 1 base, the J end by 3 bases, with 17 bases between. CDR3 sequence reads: CASSVMYGGERGNTIYF. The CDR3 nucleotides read TGTGCCAGCAGCGTAATGTACGGAGGGGAGCGTGGAAACACCATATATTTT. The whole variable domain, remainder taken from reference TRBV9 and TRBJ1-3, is DSGVTQTPKHLITATGQRVTLRCSPRSGDLSVYWYQQSLDQGLQFLIQYYNGEERAKGNILERFSAQQFPDLHSELNLSSLELGDSALYFCASSVMYGGERGNTIYFGEGSWLTVV.

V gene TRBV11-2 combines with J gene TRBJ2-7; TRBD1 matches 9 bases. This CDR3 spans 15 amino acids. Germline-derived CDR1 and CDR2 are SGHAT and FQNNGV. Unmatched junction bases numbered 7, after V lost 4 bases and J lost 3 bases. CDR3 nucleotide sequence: TGTGCCAGCAGCTGGCCGGGACAGGGATTCTACGAGCAGTACTTC. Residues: CASSWPGQGFYEQYF. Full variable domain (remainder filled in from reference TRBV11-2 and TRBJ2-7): EAGVAQSPRYKIIEKRQSVAFWCNPISGHATLYWYQQILGQGPKLLIQFQNNGVVDDSQLPKDRFSAERLKGVDSTLKIQPAKLEDSAVYLCASSWPGQGFYEQYFGPGTRLTVT.